This section outlines one T cell receptor (beta chain) sequence together with its context. This entry comes from a study of blood T cell repertoires in COVID-19. In the study overall: The United States, Italy and Spain supplied acute and convalescent COVID-19 samples.

Germline values: CDR1 SGHDN, CDR2 FVKESK. This CDR3 is 15 amino acids long. Trimming took off 1 base at V and 0 bases at J, with 7 bases between the two ends. Authors' methods: For nucleated cells, counts were estimated from reference gene primer amplification. Using immunoSEQ multiplex PCR, the repertoire was profiled, and TCRdb retains in-frame clones only, with some absent. V and J calls and clone size are those listed in that table; D and trimming were worked out from the DNA. This table has around 200,000 clones, 86% appearing once. Sequenced: peripheral blood. The chain recombines TRBV14 with TRBJ1-5; D is unresolved. This sequence originates from a woman aged 55-69 years with COVID-19, enrolled during active disease. CDR3 DNA: TGTGCCAGCAGCCAAGGCGGCAGTAGCAATCAGCCCCAGCATTTT. Residues: CASSQGGSSNQPQHF.